One sample yielded the 22 T cell receptor beta chains listed below, sequenced in a study of cytomegalovirus exposure and HLA in healthy donors. Vbeta (60) and Jbeta (13) primers were used in the PCR. Sequencing used immunoSEQ multiplex PCR; TCRdb keeps in-frame clones, though not all of them. The sample carries more than 85,000 clones, roughly three quarters recorded once. Sequencing input: PBMCs. These TCRs come from a man aged 40-49 years in good health and CMV-seronegative.

The chain combines TRBV28 with TRBJ2-7, with D possibly matching TRBD1 (5 bases). The CDR3 has 12 amino acids. In germline, CDR1 is MDHEN, CDR2 SYDVKM. Between the trimmed V and J ends, which lost 4 bases and 8 bases, there was a span of 12 bases. The DNA for the CDR3 is TGTGCCAGCAGTTCCCTGGACACCCAGCAGTACTTC. Translated, it gives CASSSLDTQQYF. The full variable domain, with the rest looked up from reference TRBV28 and TRBJ2-7, is DVKVTQSSRYLVKRTGEKVFLECVQDMDHENMFWYRQDPGLGLRLIYFSYDVKMKEKGDIPEGYSVSREKKERFSLILESASTNQTSMYLCASSSLDTQQYFGPGTRLTVT.

The V gene is TRBV30, the J gene TRBJ2-1; 14 positions agree with TRBD2. The V gene end was trimmed by 2 bases and the J gene end by 9 bases; junction bases not matched to a gene: 3. The CDR3 spans 14 residues. Germline V CDR1 and CDR2: GTSNPN, SVGIG (reference sequence). CDR3 residues: CAWSRGLAGGEQFF. The DNA of the CDR3 is TGTGCCTGGAGTCGCGGACTAGCGGGAGGTGAGCAGTTCTTC.

V gene TRBV19 combines with J gene TRBJ2-1, with a possible D match to TRBD1 (6 bases). The germline V gene encodes CDR1 LNHDA and CDR2 SQIVND (reference sequence). The germline V and J ends were trimmed by 7 bases and 5 bases, with 12 bases remaining between them. This CDR3 has 13 residues. The CDR3 is CASTKDRNNEQFF. In DNA form, the CDR3 reads TGTGCCAGTACCAAGGACAGAAACAATGAGCAGTTCTTC.

V gene TRBV7-6 combines with J gene TRBJ2-1; 9 bases line up with TRBD1. CDR1 is SGHVS, CDR2 FNYEAQ, per germline. The J segment lost 8 bases and the V segment lost 0 bases, leaving 8 bases of the junction unmatched. This CDR3 contains 16 residues. The CDR3 sequence: CASSLARSGQGYEQFF. CDR3 sequence (DNA): TGTGCCAGCAGCTTAGCTCGTTCGGGACAGGGTTATGAGCAGTTCTTC.

This rearrangement joins TRBV4-1 to TRBJ2-7; 7 bases fit TRBD2. V lost 4 bases and J lost 2; bases outside the gene matches: 2. There are 13 residues in the CDR3. The germline gives CDR1 MGHRA, CDR2 YSYEKL. The CDR3 region has the DNA TGCGCCAGCAGCCTGAGCGGGGCCTACGAGCAGTACTTC. Translated: CASSLSGAYEQYF.

This clone appeared a single time. J is TRBJ1-1 and V is TRBV2; weak D call: TRBD1 (6 bases). Germline V CDR1 and CDR2: SNHLY, FYNNEI. The CDR3 spans 15 residues. V was trimmed by 0 bases and J by 2 bases, leaving 10 bases between them. This chain's CDR3 is CASSEATGQNTEAFF. The CDR3 DNA is TGTGCCAGCAGTGAAGCGACAGGTCAAAACACTGAAGCTTTCTTT.

This rearrangement joins TRBV13 to TRBJ2-7; no clear D gene. V was shortened by 1 base and J by 0 bases, with 4 bases between the two germline ends. The CDR3 loop spans 13 amino acids. CDR1 is PRHDT, CDR2 FYEKMQ, per germline (reference sequence). The chain's CDR3 is CASSLASSYEQYF. In DNA, the CDR3 is TGTGCCAGCAGCTTAGCATCCTCCTACGAGCAGTACTTC.

The chain is built from TRBV5-4 and TRBJ2-7; D remains ambiguous. V was shortened by 3 bases and J by 2 bases, with 15 bases between the two germline ends. The CDR3 runs to 15 residues. Germline CDR1 SGHNT, CDR2 YYREEE (reference sequence). In DNA form, the CDR3 reads TGTGCCAGCAGCTCCTCGCCCAGGCCAACCTACGAGCAGTACTTC. Protein product: CASSSSPRPTYEQYF.

This rearrangement joins TRBV6-5 to TRBJ2-5, with 7 bases that match TRBD1. The CDR3 contains 13 residues. V shed 6 bases and J 4 bases; nucleotides not matched to a gene: 5. Per the germline V gene, CDR1 is MNHEY and CDR2 is SVGAGI. CDR3 region: CASREGGRETQYF. DNA of the CDR3: TGTGCCAGCAGGGAAGGGGGCCGAGAGACCCAGTACTTC.

The CDR3 nucleotides read TGTGCCATCAGTGAGGTCTCGGGGCCCCAGCATTTT. Encoded protein: CAISEVSGPQHF. J is TRBJ1-5 and V is TRBV10-3; D call uncertain. Germline assignment: CDR1 ENHRY and CDR2 SYGVKD. The V end was cut by 2 bases, the J end by 9 bases, with 8 bases between. The CDR3 spans 12 residues.

The sample holds a few counts of this clone. The rearrangement links TRBV29-1 to TRBJ2-3, with 9 bases identical to TRBD1. Looked up from germline, CDR1 is SQVTM and CDR2 is ANQGSEA. The CDR3 is 17 amino acids. V shed 2 bases, J shed 3 bases, and the junction held 12 bases outside the gene matches. In DNA form, the CDR3 reads TGCAGCGTTGAATGGGAGTTTGGGACAGGGTCTACAGATACGCAGTATTTT. As protein: CSVEWEFGTGSTDTQYF.

The rearrangement joins TRBV5-8 to TRBJ1-5; D is ambiguous. CDR3 size: 13 residues. The ends were cut back, 1 base at V and 4 bases at J, with 6 bases in the middle. The germline V gene has CDR1 SGHTS and CDR2 YDEGEE. The CDR3 sequence: CASSLSRNQPQHF. The CDR3 DNA reads as TGTGCCAGCAGCTTGTCACGGAATCAGCCCCAGCATTTT.

Comments on this clone: This sample also contains other DNA sequences that code for the same CDR3. The genes are TRBV27 and TRBJ1-2, with a possible D match to TRBD1 (6 bases). The germline V and J ends were trimmed by 2 bases and 9 bases, with 16 bases remaining between them. CDR1 MNHEY and CDR2 SMNVEV come from the germline V gene (reference sequence). The CDR3 sequence is 14 residues long. The DNA for the CDR3 is TGTGCCAGCAGTTTAAGGGGCAGGGGTGAGCGCTACACCTTC. It translates to CASSLRGRGERYTF.

The chain links TRBV5-8 to TRBJ1-6; the D is unclear. The length of the CDR3 is 14 residues. The V gene's germline CDR1 is SGHTS and CDR2 YDEGEE. V lost 2 bases and J 3 bases, leaving 6 bases between the germline ends. CDR3 residues: CASSFPGYNSPLHF. For the CDR3, the DNA is TGTGCCAGCAGCTTCCCGGGCTATAATTCACCCCTCCACTTT. The variable domain in full, with the rest retrieved from reference TRBV5-8 and TRBJ1-6, is EAGVTQSPTHLIKTRGQQATLRCSPISGHTSVYWYQQALGLGLQFLLWYDEGEERNRGNFPPRFSGRQFPNYSSELNVNALELEDSALYLCASSFPGYNSPLHFGNGTRLTVT.

This clone has only a few counts. The chain joins TRBV2 to TRBJ2-5, with TRBD2 matching 10 bases. This CDR3 is built from 17 residues. The V gene's germline CDR1 is SNHLY and CDR2 FYNNEI. V was clipped by 3 bases and J by 3 bases; unmatched bases: 10. CDR3 nucleotide sequence: TGTGCCAGCAGTGACCCCCCGGGACTAGCGTTTAAAGAGACCCAGTACTTC. This gives the protein CASSDPPGLAFKETQYF.

The rearrangement links TRBV7-2 to TRBJ1-1; D might be TRBD1 (5 bases). The CDR3 spans 13 residues. V was trimmed by 3 bases and J by 7 bases, leaving 12 bases between them. The germline CDR1 and CDR2 sequences are SGHTA and FQGNSA. In DNA form, the CDR3 reads TGTGCCAGCAGCTTTCTAGGGGCGAATGAAGCTTTCTTT. Protein: CASSFLGANEAFF. Filled out from reference TRBV7-2 and TRBJ1-1, the complete variable domain reads GAGVSQSPSNKVTEKGKDVELRCDPISGHTALYWYRQSLGQGLEFLIYFQGNSAPDKSGLPSDRFSAERTGGSVSTLTIQRTQQEDSAVYLCASSFLGANEAFFGQGTRLTVV.

The chain recombines TRBV7-2 with TRBJ1-3; D might be TRBD1 (5 bases). The CDR3 extends over 15 amino acids. Trimming left V 5 bases short and J 0 bases short, with 11 bases between. Germline V CDR1 and CDR2: SGHTA, FQGNSA. The CDR3: CASSRIQGSGNTIYF. CDR3 sequence (DNA): TGTGCCAGCAGCCGCATCCAGGGCTCTGGAAACACCATATATTTT.

V usage is TRBV7-2 and J usage is TRBJ2-3; D remains ambiguous. This CDR3 region has 13 residues. Between the trimmed V and J ends, which lost 2 bases and 6 bases, there was a span of 9 bases. The germline CDR1 and CDR2 sequences are SGHTA and FQGNSA. In DNA, the CDR3 is TGTGCCAGCAGCTTATCCGTTTTGGATACGCAGTATTTT. Translation: CASSLSVLDTQYF.

The chain combines TRBV9 with TRBJ1-1; D gene uncertain. The V and J ends lost 0 bases and 5 bases respectively, with 8 bases between them. The CDR3 sequence is 13 residues long. Germline V lookup: CDR1 SGDLS, CDR2 YYNGEE. The CDR3 sequence: CASSVGLRTEAFF. For the CDR3, the DNA is TGTGCCAGCAGCGTAGGGCTGAGGACTGAAGCTTTCTTT.

The table lists this clone with a few counts. The chain uses TRBV2 and TRBJ2-5; D is possibly TRBD2 (5 bases). Germline V lookup: CDR1 SNHLY, CDR2 FYNNEI. The CDR3 is made up of 13 amino acids. The ends were cut back, 7 bases at V and 7 bases at J, with 16 bases in the middle. The CDR3 DNA is TGTGCCAGCAACCCGGACTTCGAGCCGACCCAGTACTTC. Encoded protein: CASNPDFEPTQYF.

The chain's CDR3 is CASRDHDRVTEAFF. CDR3 DNA: TGTGCCAGCAGAGACCACGACAGGGTCACTGAAGCTTTCTTT. The chain has TRBV27 and TRBJ1-1; 7 bases agree with TRBD1. The CDR3 is 14 residues long. Trimming took 6 bases from V and 4 from J; bases not matched to a gene: 8. Germline V gene sequence: CDR1 MNHEY, CDR2 SMNVEV (reference sequence).

This rearrangement joins TRBV5-6 to TRBJ1-1, with a tentative D call TRBD1 (6 bases). The V gene lost 1 base and the J gene lost 6 bases, with 13 bases spanning the gap. Germline lookup yields CDR1 SGHDT and CDR2 YYEEEE. The CDR3 spans 14 residues. DNA of the CDR3: TGTGCCAGCAGCTTGAGTACAGGGTACCCTGAAGCTTTCTTT. As protein: CASSLSTGYPEAFF.